This T cell receptor (beta chain) was identified during a study of control samples from healthy donors and cancer patients. The data were produced by immunoSEQ multiplex PCR, yet TCRdb's version contains in-frame clones alone and is incomplete. The profile shows about 230,000 clones, over 75% of them singletons. With V trimmed by 6 bases and J by 5 bases, 7 bases remained unmatched. The CDR3 totals 14 residues. CDR1 is SNHLY and CDR2 is FYNNEI in the germline V gene. V and J are TRBV2 and TRBJ2-3; 8 positions agree with TRBD2. Sample: PBMCs. This TCR came from a woman aged 60-75 years with lung cancer. The CDR3 is CASREREFVDTQYF. The CDR3 DNA follows: TGTGCCAGCAGGGAGCGGGAGTTCGTAGATACGCAGTATTTT.